This TCR beta chain came from a study of blood T cell repertoires in COVID-19. As for the study in general: PBMCs, B-cell-depleted T cells, or T cells provided the cDNA or gDNA that made up the material.

Assay used: immunoSEQ multiplex PCR; TCRdb lists only in-frame clones, some missing. The sample consists of about 200,000 clones, roughly 84% of them appearing once. The CDR3 spans 14 residues. Germline-derived CDR1 and CDR2 are SEHNR and FQNEAQ (reference sequence). V dropped 5 bases and J dropped 5; count of bases not matched to a gene: 6. The chain combines TRBV7-9 with TRBJ2-1; 7 bases line up with TRBD2. The clonotype was recovered from a man aged 45 to 65 with active or convalescent COVID-19. The sample consisted of peripheral blood. The CDR3 nucleotides read TGTGCCAGCAGCCCCTGGGGGGGGAACAATGAGCAGTTCTTC. The encoded protein is CASSPWGGNNEQFF.